The 18 T cell receptor beta chains below all came from one sample that was sequenced in a study of cytomegalovirus exposure and HLA in healthy donors. This PCR relied on a set of 60 Vbeta primers and 13 Jbeta primers. Here immunoSEQ multiplex PCR was the method, and the copy in TCRdb shows in-frame clones only, minus some. The data contain approximately 35,000 clones, about 67% of them seen just once; the ten biggest clones take up about a tenth. The sequencing input was PBMCs. These receptors were taken from a man aged 35-49 years in good health and CMV-seropositive.

This clone was detected only a few times. The chain has TRBV21-1 and TRBJ1-1. TRBV21-1 is listed as a pseudogene. This CDR3 is 12 amino acids long. The CDR3: CASSSGRRRAFF. The CDR3 DNA follows: TGTGCCAGCTCGAGCGGACGGCGTCGAGCTTTCTTT.

The chain combines TRBV25-1 with TRBJ2-7, with D tentatively TRBD1 (5 bases). Germline CDR1 and CDR2: MGHDK and SYGVNS. This CDR3 contains 13 residues. The ends were cut back, 6 bases at V and 6 bases at J, with 15 bases in the middle. CDR3: CASRQDKVGEQYF. The CDR3 nucleotides are TGTGCCAGCAGACAGGATAAGGTGGGCGAGCAGTACTTC.

The CDR3 loop reads CASSLTARVNTGELFF. CDR3 nucleotides: TGTGCCAGCAGCTTAACAGCGCGGGTGAACACCGGGGAGCTGTTTTTT. The chain uses TRBV7-6 and TRBJ2-2; perhaps TRBD2 as D (5 bases). The CDR3 loop spans 16 amino acids. Germline assignment: CDR1 SGHVS and CDR2 FNYEAQ. V was trimmed by 2 bases and J by 1 base, leaving 11 bases between them.

The CDR3 sequence: CASGSGGSYSTDTQYF. Here the CDR3 DNA reads TGTGCCAGCGGGAGCGGGGGGTCTTATAGCACAGATACGCAGTATTTT. V gene TRBV28 combines with J gene TRBJ2-3; 9 bases map to TRBD2. From germline, CDR1 is MDHEN and CDR2 SYDVKM. V was pared by 8 bases and J by 0 bases, with 9 bases of the junction left unmatched. CDR3 size: 16 residues. The full variable domain, completed using reference TRBV28 and TRBJ2-3, is DVKVTQSSRYLVKRTGEKVFLECVQDMDHENMFWYRQDPGLGLRLIYFSYDVKMKEKGDIPEGYSVSREKKERFSLILESASTNQTSMYLCASGSGGSYSTDTQYFGPGTRLTVL.

The J gene is TRBJ2-1, the V gene TRBV9; D possibly corresponds to TRBD2 (5 bases). V was pared by 3 bases and J by 10 bases, with 14 bases between. The germline V gene has CDR1 SGDLS and CDR2 YYNGEE. The CDR3 runs 13 residues. The CDR3 spells CASSAGHPGEQFF. CDR3 coding DNA: TGTGCCAGCAGCGCCGGGCATCCGGGGGAGCAGTTCTTC. The full variable domain, rest sourced from reference TRBV9 and TRBJ2-1, is DSGVTQTPKHLITATGQRVTLRCSPRSGDLSVYWYQQSLDQGLQFLIQYYNGEERAKGNILERFSAQQFPDLHSELNLSSLELGDSALYFCASSAGHPGEQFFGPGTRLTVL.

In this sample, this clone turned up once. This chain uses TRBV5-1 with TRBJ2-2, with TRBD2 as a possible D gene (5 bases). The germline V and J ends were trimmed by 0 bases and 5 bases, with 17 bases remaining between them. This CDR3 is built from 17 residues. Germline loops: CDR1 SGHRS, CDR2 YFSETQ. CDR3 coding DNA: TGCGCCAGCAGCTTGGACCATAACCTAGCACGGACCGGGGAGCTGTTTTTT. Protein: CASSLDHNLARTGELFF.

This clone appeared a few times. V usage is TRBV5-1 and J usage is TRBJ2-3; weak D call: TRBD1 (6 bases). V lost 3 bases, J lost 0 bases, and 8 bases lay in between. The CDR3 is 14 residues long. Germline V CDR1 and CDR2: SGHRS, YFSETQ. The CDR3 DNA reads TGCGCCAGCAGCTGGACAGTTAGCACAGATACGCAGTATTTT. This codes for CASSWTVSTDTQYF.

This clone was seen a single time. The CDR3 DNA is TGTGCCACCCAGCGCGCGCCGAGCTCCTACGAGCAGTACTTC. Residues: CATQRAPSSYEQYF. This chain links TRBV4-2 with TRBJ2-7; no clear D gene. Trimming took off 10 bases at V and 0 bases at J, with 16 bases between the two ends. CDR3 length equals 14 residues. CDR1 and CDR2 from the germline V gene are LGHNA and YNFKEQ.

The sample holds a few counts of this clone. V and J are TRBV7-9 and TRBJ1-1; 7 bases are shared with TRBD1. CDR1 and CDR2 (germline): SEHNR, FQNEAQ (reference sequence). This CDR3 is 13 amino acids long. The V segment lost 5 bases and the J segment 6 bases; nucleotides outside the gene matches: 6. CDR3 sequence reads: CASSQTTGSEAFF. The CDR3 region has the DNA TGTGCCAGCAGCCAAACGACAGGGTCTGAAGCTTTCTTT.

The chain carries TRBV6-1 and TRBJ2-4; D is undetermined. V shed 4 bases and J shed 4 bases, with 14 bases lying between them. Germline CDR1 is MNHNS and CDR2 is SASEGT. This CDR3 region has 15 residues. The CDR3 nucleotides read TGTGCCAGCAGTGTTGAGCGAGTTTTTAAAAACATTCAGTACTTC. Its translation: CASSVERVFKNIQYF.

The genes are TRBV6-4 and TRBJ2-1; D is possibly TRBD2 (6 bases). The V gene lost 2 bases and the J gene lost 11 bases, with 13 bases spanning the gap. From germline, CDR1 is MRHNA and CDR2 SNTAGT. CDR3 size: 13 residues. The CDR3 DNA reads as TGTGCCAGCAGTGACGACCCGCGGGGTAAGCAGTTCTTC. Amino acid sequence: CASSDDPRGKQFF.

The chain combines TRBV5-1 with TRBJ1-2; 10 bases match TRBD1. The germline gives CDR1 SGHRS, CDR2 YFSETQ. The CDR3 loop spans 18 amino acids. Trimming removed 2 bases from V and 2 bases from J; junction bases left unmatched: 12. The CDR3 bases are TGCGCCAGCAGCTTTGGGGATTCGCGACAGGGGGCCAACTATGGCTACACCTTC. Its protein product is CASSFGDSRQGANYGYTF.

This sequence joins TRBV10-3 and TRBJ2-7; TRBD1 matches 8 bases. Germline trimming cut 2 bases from V and 0 bases from J; bases unmatched to any gene: 15. From germline, CDR1 is ENHRY and CDR2 SYGVKD. There are 19 residues in the CDR3. The CDR3 here is CAISEPGQGAFFGSYEQYF. In DNA form, the CDR3 reads TGTGCCATCAGTGAGCCAGGGCAGGGGGCTTTTTTTGGCTCCTACGAGCAGTACTTC.

The chain has TRBV2 and TRBJ1-1; TRBD1 matches 7 bases. The CDR3 length is 15 residues. Germline CDR1 SNHLY, CDR2 FYNNEI. With 5 bases clipped from V and 5 bases from J, the junction kept 11 bases outside the gene matches. Written as DNA, the CDR3 is TGTGCCAGCAGTAGGACGACAGGGCGGGGTACTGAAGCTTTCTTT. Translation: CASSRTTGRGTEAFF.

The V gene is TRBV14, the J gene TRBJ2-3; D is possibly TRBD1 (6 bases). Per the germline V gene, CDR1 is SGHDN and CDR2 is FVKESK. V gave up 2 bases and J gave up 2 bases, with 8 bases separating them. This CDR3 has 14 residues. CDR3 amino acids: CASSQRTVTDTQYF. In DNA form, the CDR3 reads TGTGCCAGCAGCCAACGGACAGTCACAGATACGCAGTATTTT.

CDR3 loop: CASSSTGFGTEAFF. As DNA, the CDR3 is TGTGCCAGCAGCTCAACGGGATTTGGCACTGAAGCTTTCTTT. The chain uses TRBV7-8 and TRBJ1-1; no clear D. The CDR3 covers 14 residues. The V gene lost 4 bases and the J gene lost 4 bases, with 13 bases spanning the gap. Germline CDR1 and CDR2: SGHVS and FQNEAQ.

This clone was seen a single time. The V call is TRBV12-5, the J call TRBJ2-7; 8 bases align to TRBD1. V lost 5 bases, J lost 0 bases, and 3 bases stayed unmatched. This CDR3 region has 14 residues. CDR1 and CDR2 from the germline V gene are LGHNT and FRNRAP. The CDR3 region is CASGRTGSSYEQYF. CDR3 nucleotide sequence: TGTGCTAGTGGTAGGACAGGGAGCTCCTACGAGCAGTACTTC.

This chain links TRBV5-1 with TRBJ1-1, with D possibly matching TRBD1 (6 bases). Germline CDR1 is SGHRS and CDR2 is YFSETQ. CDR3 length: 16 residues. The V end lost 3 bases, the J end lost 0 bases, and 15 bases lay between the germline ends. The CDR3 region has the DNA TGCGCCAGCAGCTCCTCAACAGGGCTCATGAACACTGAAGCTTTCTTT. Its translation is CASSSSTGLMNTEAFF.